This T cell receptor (beta chain) was profiled in a study of cytomegalovirus exposure and HLA in healthy donors. This clone was counted only a few times. Antigen: not known. 13 Jbeta primers and 60 Vbeta primers were used for the PCR. As originally analysed: Tens of millions of unique TCR beta chains, 8.5 million to 14 million shared, were counted in a later analysis. Measured with immunoSEQ multiplex PCR; TCRdb has only the in-frame clones, and not every one. The D gene and trimming were derived from the DNA, and the V and J assignments and clone size from that table. The table lists under 250,000 clones, 76% of them singletons, with approximately 0.63% in the top ten. V was clipped by 3 bases and J by 1 base, with 17 bases between them. The germline gives CDR1 LNHDA, CDR2 SQIVND (reference sequence). The CDR3 covers 17 residues. Regarding the study as a whole: The likely origin of a cluster of highly shared sequence variants was a sequencing artifact.

The sample comprised PBMCs. The source is a man younger than 35 in good health and CMV-seronegative. The chain combines TRBV19 with TRBJ2-3; maybe TRBD2 (6 bases). This CDR3 reads CASSITGGRIRTDTQYF. The CDR3, as DNA: TGTGCCAGTAGTATTACCGGGGGACGGATTCGCACAGATACGCAGTATTTT.